The sequence of this T cell receptor beta chain was determined in a study of cytomegalovirus exposure and HLA in healthy donors. Concerning this clone: What it binds is not known.

With 60 Vbeta and 13 Jbeta primers, the PCR was carried out. Profiled with immunoSEQ multiplex PCR; TCRdb holds only in-frame clones, not every one. Seen here are 130,000 to 150,000 clones, about 70% observed once, and the top ten hold around 3.6%. Study-level findings and limits: Among the most significant clusters, several appeared linked to common viral pathogens in a later analysis. Sequencing depth across donors, presence/absence analyses assumed, was roughly uniform.

The TCR comes from a young man in good health and CMV-seronegative. The sequenced material came from PBMCs.

CDR3 DNA: TGTGCCAGCTCACAGGAGATAGCGGCTGCTGACTCCTACGAGCAGTACTTC. This sequence encodes CASSQEIAAADSYEQYF. The chain couples TRBV18 to TRBJ2-5; D is possibly TRBD2 (6 bases). The end of the DNA is better explained by TRBJ2-7, so the J call may be wrong. CDR1 KGHSH and CDR2 LQKENI come from the germline V gene. The CDR3 length is 17 residues.